What follows are 2 T cell receptor beta chains derived from one specimen sequenced in a study of T cells in Graves' hyperthyroidism and ophthalmopathy. Researchers took RNA transcripts and amplified the TCR beta CDR3 regions from them. In the first-round RT-PCR of the TCR CDR3, the HTBI primer set was used. One entry per CDR3 protein results from TCRdb running MiXCR on the multiplex PCR reads. Of 540,000 or so distinct CDR3 sequences in the sample, 15% to 18% were seen once. The material sequenced was blood. The origin of the receptors is a woman in her 30s with Graves' hyperthyroidism.

To note about this clonotype: A much bigger clone sits one base away, suggesting this may be a read error. This rearrangement joins TRBV24-1 to TRBJ2-3, with D unclear. The CDR3 totals 13 residues. Trimming shortened V by 0 bases and J by 4 bases, and 4 bases separated the two germline ends. Germline-derived CDR1 and CDR2 are KGHDR and SFDVKD. The CDR3 DNA sequence: TGTGCCACCAGTGATTTGGGGGCAGATACGCAGTATTTT. It translates to CATSDLGADTQYF.

This chain joins TRBV10-3 and TRBJ2-1; D may be TRBD1 (6 bases). The germline V and J ends were trimmed by 0 bases and 5 bases, with 14 bases remaining between them. The CDR3 length is 16 residues. The V gene's germline CDR1 is ENHRY and CDR2 SYGVKD. CDR3 region: CAISESTGRGDNEQFF. The CDR3 DNA reads as TGTGCCATCAGTGAGTCAACAGGGAGAGGTGACAATGAGCAGTTCTTC.